A selection of T cell receptor beta chains follows, all from one sample in a study of T cells after yellow fever vaccination. A single record per CDR3 protein comes from TCRdb applying MiXCR to the 5' RACE reads. Here the sample spans about 220,000 distinct CDR3 sequences, under 3.5% being singletons. The specimen comprised CD4+ T cells sorted from PBMCs, sampled 10 days after the yellow fever booster vaccination. These receptors were obtained from a young man who received the YFV17D yellow fever vaccine. Both conserved end residues are part of each CDR3. The order of the fields is J gene, clone size, D gene, V gene, CDR3 DNA, CDR3 protein. A D gene is named only where the DNA matches it firmly. The size field is filled for only some rows; it gives once, few, many or a size class.

J: TRBJ2-1; size: .; D: TRBD1; V: TRBV11-2; DNA: TGTGCCAGCATCGATAGACAGGGGGGCTACAATGAGCAGTTCTTC; CDR3: CASIDRQGGYNEQFF
J: TRBJ1-1; size: .; D: .; V: TRBV27; DNA: TGTGCCAGCAGTTTATCGTCACGGTATGAGGGGGAGGGGGCTTTCTTT; CDR3: CASSLSSRYEGEGAFF
J: TRBJ1-2; size: few; D: .; V: TRBV6-5; DNA: TGTGCCAGCAGTTACGGGCAGGGGTCGTACACCTTC; CDR3: CASSYGQGSYTF
J: TRBJ2-3; size: many; D: .; V: TRBV7-7; DNA: TGTGCCAGCAGCCAACAAGGACAGAGCACAGATACGCAGTATTTT; CDR3: CASSQQGQSTDTQYF
J: TRBJ1-5; size: few; D: .; V: TRBV28; DNA: TGTGCCAGCAACGATCCGGGGGGAAGCAATCAGCCCCAGCATTTT; CDR3: CASNDPGGSNQPQHF
J: TRBJ2-3; size: many; D: TRBD2; V: TRBV7-2; DNA: TGTGCCAGCAGCCCCGGGACTAGCGCAGATACGCAGTATTTT; CDR3: CASSPGTSADTQYF
J: TRBJ1-5; size: .; D: .; V: TRBV2; DNA: TGTGCCAGCAGTGAAGCTAGGACCGAGGTACCCCAGCATTTT; CDR3: CASSEARTEVPQHF
J: TRBJ1-6; size: many; D: .; V: TRBV12-3/TRBV12-4; DNA: TGTGCCAGCAGTTTAGCTGCAGGACGGTATTCACCCCTCCACTTT; CDR3: CASSLAAGRYSPLHF
J: TRBJ1-1; size: many; D: .; V: TRBV2; DNA: TGTGCCAGCAGTACCGTGTCTTCAGATACTGAAGCTTTCTTT; CDR3: CASSTVSSDTEAFF
J: TRBJ1-5; size: few; D: .; V: TRBV7-2; DNA: TGTGCCAGCACCCCCAACGAGGGTCAGCCCCAGCATTTT; CDR3: CASTPNEGQPQHF
J: TRBJ1-1; size: .; D: .; V: TRBV7-2; DNA: TGTGCCAGCAGCTCTCTGCTGGGGGTAGAGGGCACTGAAGCTTTCTTT; CDR3: CASSSLLGVEGTEAFF
J: TRBJ1-2; size: many; D: .; V: TRBV6-6; DNA: TGTGCCAGCAGGAGTCCCGCGGGGGGGATTTTCGGTGGCTACACCTTC; CDR3: CASRSPAGGIFGGYTF
J: TRBJ1-6; size: .; D: TRBD1; V: TRBV4-3; DNA: TGCGCCAGCAGCCAAGGCCCGGGACAGGGTGGCCAAAGGTCCTATAATTCACCCCTCCACTTT; CDR3: CASSQGPGQGGQRSYNSPLHF
J: TRBJ1-6; size: few; D: .; V: TRBV5-4; DNA: TGTGCCAGCAGCTTCGACTTAGTGGATTCACCCCTCCACTTT; CDR3: CASSFDLVDSPLHF
J: TRBJ2-7; size: many; D: .; V: TRBV20-1; DNA: TGCAGTGCTAGTCCCGCGAAGAGCTCCTACGAGCAGTACTTC; CDR3: CSASPAKSSYEQYF
J: TRBJ2-1; size: many; D: .; V: TRBV15; DNA: TGTGCCACCAGCAAGGGGGAGTTCTACAATGAGCAGTTCTTC; CDR3: CATSKGEFYNEQFF
J: TRBJ1-2; size: .; D: TRBD1; V: TRBV28; DNA: TGTGCCAGCAGTGAGTTGGGACAGTACAACTATGGCTACACCTTC; CDR3: CASSELGQYNYGYTF
J: TRBJ2-1; size: .; D: TRBD2; V: TRBV5-1; DNA: TGCGCCAGCAGCCTTGGGACTAGCGGACGCGGGGATGAGCAGTTCTTC; CDR3: CASSLGTSGRGDEQFF
J: TRBJ2-5; size: .; D: .; V: TRBV29-1; DNA: TGCAGCTCCCGTCTGACACCCAGACAAGAGACCCAGTACTTC; CDR3: CSSRLTPRQETQYF
J: TRBJ1-6; size: many; D: TRBD1; V: TRBV5-1; DNA: TGCGCCAGCAGCGCGGGACAGGGAGGTCATTCACCCCTCCACTTT; CDR3: CASSAGQGGHSPLHF
J: TRBJ2-3; size: many; D: .; V: TRBV7-2; DNA: TGTGCCAGCAGCTTAGAGGGTCGAAGCGATACGCAGTATTTT; CDR3: CASSLEGRSDTQYF
J: TRBJ2-1; size: many; D: TRBD2; V: TRBV5-1; DNA: TGCGCCAGCAGCTTGGCTAGCGGGGGGGCCGGTGAGCAGTTCTTC; CDR3: CASSLASGGAGEQFF
J: TRBJ2-2; size: many; D: .; V: TRBV14; DNA: TGTGCCAGCAGCCAAGTCGGGGGACAGAACACCGGGGAGCTGTTTTTT; CDR3: CASSQVGGQNTGELFF
J: TRBJ1-2; size: many; D: .; V: TRBV7-2; DNA: TGTGCCAGCAGCTTAGGTTCGGTCCTCTCCTATGGCTACACCTTC; CDR3: CASSLGSVLSYGYTF
J: TRBJ1-2; size: few; D: .; V: TRBV18; DNA: TGTGCCAGCTCACCTCAGAAAGGGGCGAGGGATGGCTACACCTTC; CDR3: CASSPQKGARDGYTF
J: TRBJ2-5; size: many; D: .; V: TRBV9; DNA: TGTGCCAGCAGCGTAGCGGAGGCAGAGACCCAGTACTTC; CDR3: CASSVAEAETQYF
J: TRBJ2-5; size: few; D: .; V: TRBV27; DNA: TGTGCCAGCAGCCGAACTTGGACAGACCTAGAAGAGACCCAGTACTTC; CDR3: CASSRTWTDLEETQYF
J: TRBJ1-1; size: many; D: .; V: TRBV10-2; DNA: TGCGCCAGCAGTGACCACATCGGAGCTTTCTTT; CDR3: CASSDHIGAFF
J: TRBJ2-1; size: many; D: .; V: TRBV6-2/TRBV6-3; DNA: TGTGCCAGCAGTAGAGGACCCACCACCTACAATGAGCAGTTCTTC; CDR3: CASSRGPTTYNEQFF
J: TRBJ1-5; size: many; D: .; V: TRBV12-3/TRBV12-4; DNA: TGTGCCAGCACCCCCAAGGGAGCTCGCAATCAGCCCCAGCATTTT; CDR3: CASTPKGARNQPQHF
J: TRBJ1-5; size: many; D: .; V: TRBV28; DNA: TGTGCCAGCAGTTTATGGAATCCCAGGATCAGCTACAATCAGCCCCAGCATTTT; CDR3: CASSLWNPRISYNQPQHF
J: TRBJ1-2; size: few; D: .; V: TRBV6-5; DNA: TGTGCCAGCACCCAAACAAGGGGTTATGGCTACACCTTC; CDR3: CASTQTRGYGYTF
J: TRBJ2-5; size: few; D: TRBD2; V: TRBV7-2; DNA: TGTGCCAGCAGCTTCCAAGCGGGGGGCCAACAAGAGACCCAGTACTTC; CDR3: CASSFQAGGQQETQYF
J: TRBJ2-3; size: many; D: TRBD1; V: TRBV7-9; DNA: TGTGCCAGCAGCCCTAGGGGGCCAGATACGCAGTATTTT; CDR3: CASSPRGPDTQYF
J: TRBJ2-1; size: many; D: .; V: TRBV7-2; DNA: TGTGCCAGCAGTCTCGGGGTGAACAATGAGCAGTTCTTC; CDR3: CASSLGVNNEQFF
J: TRBJ2-3; size: few; D: TRBD2; V: TRBV7-8; DNA: TGTGCCAGCAGCTTACTAGCGGGGGTTGCAGATACGCAGTATTTT; CDR3: CASSLLAGVADTQYF
J: TRBJ2-7; size: few; D: .; V: TRBV18; DNA: TGTGCCAGCTCACCAGGGCAGGTTCGCGAGCAGTACTTC; CDR3: CASSPGQVREQYF
J: TRBJ1-1; size: many; D: TRBD1; V: TRBV5-1; DNA: TGCGCCAGCAGCTTGGGACAGGGAATGAACACTGAAGCTTTCTTT; CDR3: CASSLGQGMNTEAFF
J: TRBJ2-6; size: .; D: .; V: TRBV12-3/TRBV12-4; DNA: TGTGCCAGCATTCTCTTTTCTGGGGCCAACGTCCTGACTTTC; CDR3: CASILFSGANVLTF
J: TRBJ2-7; size: many; D: TRBD1; V: TRBV11-2; DNA: TGTGCCAGCAGCTTAGGCCCCTCCGGGACAGGGGGCTACGAGCAGTACTTC; CDR3: CASSLGPSGTGGYEQYF
J: TRBJ1-2; size: .; D: TRBD1; V: TRBV6-5; DNA: TGTGCCAGCAGTTTTAACCGGGGACAGGGAGGATATGGCTACACCTTC; CDR3: CASSFNRGQGGYGYTF
J: TRBJ1-2; size: .; D: .; V: TRBV12-3/TRBV12-4; DNA: TGTGCCAGCAGTTTAATGGGGGTCGGCTATGGCTACACCTTC; CDR3: CASSLMGVGYGYTF
J: TRBJ1-5; size: .; D: .; V: TRBV5-1; DNA: TGCGCCAGCAGCTTGGCCGGGCAGGATCAGCCCCAGCATTTT; CDR3: CASSLAGQDQPQHF
J: TRBJ1-1; size: .; D: .; V: TRBV7-2; DNA: TGTGCCAGCAGCGCGCAGGGGTCGGTGGTCACTGAAGCTTTCTTT; CDR3: CASSAQGSVVTEAFF
J: TRBJ2-5; size: .; D: .; V: TRBV6-6; DNA: TGTGCCAGCAGTTACTCGTCCTCCCCAGGGGGGCAAGAGACCCAGTACTTC; CDR3: CASSYSSSPGGQETQYF
J: TRBJ1-6; size: .; D: .; V: TRBV7-9; DNA: TGTGCCAGCAGCTTAGGGGCCGGGAGCTCCTATAATTCACCCCTCCACTTT; CDR3: CASSLGAGSSYNSPLHF
J: TRBJ1-4; size: many; D: .; V: TRBV29-1; DNA: TGCAGCGTCCACAGGGCCGGGAATGAAAAACTGTTTTTT; CDR3: CSVHRAGNEKLFF
J: TRBJ2-7; size: .; D: .; V: TRBV7-2; DNA: TGTGCCAGCAGCTTAAAAGTGGGTCGGGAGCAGTACTTC; CDR3: CASSLKVGREQYF
J: TRBJ1-2; size: many; D: .; V: TRBV20-1; DNA: TGCAGTGCTCAGGTGCGGGACCCTTATGGCTACACCTTC; CDR3: CSAQVRDPYGYTF
J: TRBJ1-6; size: .; D: TRBD1; V: TRBV7-9; DNA: TGTGCCAGCAGCCGCGGGACAGATAATTCACCCCTCCACTTT; CDR3: CASSRGTDNSPLHF